A selection of T cell receptor beta chains follows, all from one sample in a study of cytomegalovirus exposure and HLA in healthy donors. The table came from immunoSEQ multiplex PCR; TCRdb's copy has only in-frame clones and leaves some out. The table lists 130,000 to 150,000 clones, 80% of them singletons. The sequenced material came from PBMCs. Receptors were obtained from a male donor in good health and CMV-seronegative. Each CDR3 is given with its conserved first and last residue. Fields, in order: V gene, clone size, D gene, J gene, CDR3 DNA, CDR3 protein. A D gene is named only where the DNA matches it firmly. Not every row has a clone size; where given, it reads once, few, many or a size class.

>TRBV5-1|.|.|TRBJ1-2
TGCGCCAGCAGGCTCTCAGGACTAGCTAACTATGGCTACACCTTC
CASRLSGLANYGYTF
>TRBV11-2|few|TRBD2|TRBJ2-7
TGTGCCAGCAGCTTAGCGGGGGGTGCCTACGAGCAGTACTTC
CASSLAGGAYEQYF
>TRBV19|.|TRBD1|TRBJ1-2
TGTGCCAGTAGTTCGGCCGGGACAGGGTACTATGGCTACACCTTC
CASSSAGTGYYGYTF
>TRBV5-6|.|TRBD2|TRBJ2-1
TGTGCCAGCACCACCACGGGAGGACTTGAGCAGTTCTTC
CASTTTGGLEQFF
>TRBV18|few|.|TRBJ2-2
TGTGCCAGCTCAGACACAGCTTCGAACACCGGGGAGCTGTTTTTT
CASSDTASNTGELFF
>TRBV2|.|.|TRBJ1-5
TGTGCCAGTGGGTCTACCAGGGAAGGCAATCAGCCCCAGCATTTT
CASGSTREGNQPQHF
>TRBV5-6|.|.|TRBJ1-2
TGTGCCAGCAGCCCCCGGGTTCTCGGCAACTATGGCTACACCTTC
CASSPRVLGNYGYTF
>TRBV4-3|.|.|TRBJ1-1
TGCGCCAGCAGCCGAATCGGGAACACTGAAGCTTTCTTT
CASSRIGNTEAFF
>TRBV7-2|.|TRBD1|TRBJ2-2
TGTGCCAGCAGGGGGACCGGGACAGGAGGTTCCGGGGAGCTGTTTTTT
CASRGTGTGGSGELFF
>TRBV10-3|.|TRBD1|TRBJ2-7
TGTGCCATCCGCCGTGGGACAGAAATCACCTACGAGCAGTACTTC
CAIRRGTEITYEQYF
>TRBV4-3|.|TRBD2|TRBJ2-5
TGCGCCAGCAGCCCCTACGAGCGGGGGGCCTGGGAGACCCAGTACTTC
CASSPYERGAWETQYF
>TRBV5-1|.|TRBD1|TRBJ2-7
TGCGCCAGCAAAATTTGGGAGGGACAGGGACTGTACGAGCAGTACTTC
CASKIWEGQGLYEQYF
>TRBV19|.|.|TRBJ1-1
TGTGCCAGTAGTCCTTCGTGGAACACTGAAGCTTTCTTT
CASSPSWNTEAFF
>TRBV18|.|.|TRBJ1-2
TGTGCCAGCTCTCCTGACAGGCTTCGCGGCTACACCTTC
CASSPDRLRGYTF
>TRBV7-9|.|.|TRBJ2-5
TGTGCCAGCGCCCGGGGTTCAGAGACCCAGTACTTC
CASARGSETQYF
>TRBV6-4|once|TRBD2|TRBJ2-3
TGTGCCAGCAGCGCCGGGACTAGCGGGGCGGGCACAGATACGCAGTATTTT
CASSAGTSGAGTDTQYF
>TRBV6-6|.|.|TRBJ1-3
TGTGCCAGCAAAACAGGGATGGGTTATTCTGGAAACACCATATATTTT
CASKTGMGYSGNTIYF
>TRBV5-1|.|.|TRBJ2-3
TGCGCCAGCAGCTTGGATAGTGGTGATACGCAGTATTTT
CASSLDSGDTQYF
>TRBV4-2|.|TRBD1|TRBJ1-6
TGTGCCAGCAGCCAAACGACAGGGGCGGGGAATTCACCCCTCCACTTT
CASSQTTGAGNSPLHF
>TRBV5-6|.|TRBD2|TRBJ2-1
TGTGCCAGCTTTCTAGCGGGGGTCCACAATGAGCAGTTCTTC
CASFLAGVHNEQFF
>TRBV5-1|.|TRBD1|TRBJ2-2
TGCGCCAGCAGCTTACACCGGGACAGGGTCGCCGGGGAGCTGTTTTTT
CASSLHRDRVAGELFF
>TRBV7-6|.|.|TRBJ2-7
TGTGCCAGCAGCCACTACAACTACGAGCAGTACTTC
CASSHYNYEQYF
>TRBV2|.|.|TRBJ2-5
TGTGCCAGCAGGTCGGAGACCCAGTACTTC
CASRSETQYF
>TRBV25-1|.|.|TRBJ1-3
TGTGCCAGCAGCCGGGGAGGGCAGGGGACTGGAAACACCATATATTTT
CASSRGGQGTGNTIYF
>TRBV10-3|.|TRBD1|TRBJ2-7
TGTGCCATCAGTGTTCTGCTCGACAGGGGGGTTACCTACGAGCAGTACTTC
CAISVLLDRGVTYEQYF
>TRBV21-1|.|.|TRBJ1-6
TGTGCCAGCAGCAAAGCGCCTCTAGTAATCCACTCCTATAATTCACCCCTCCACTTT
CASSKAPLVIHSYNSPLHF
>TRBV7-2|.|TRBD2|TRBJ2-1
TGTGCCAGCAGCCGCGGACTAGCGGGGGGGGAGCAGTTCTTC
CASSRGLAGGEQFF
>TRBV6-5|.|.|TRBJ2-1
TGTGCCAGCAGTTACTCGGTGGGGGGGCCGTACGATGAGCAGTTCTTC
CASSYSVGGPYDEQFF
>TRBV6-1|.|TRBD1|TRBJ1-4
TGTGCCAGCAGTGAATTAAAGGGACAGGGTGAAAAACTGTTTTTT
CASSELKGQGEKLFF
>TRBV6-6|.|.|TRBJ1-5
TGTGCCGGTCAAAGGGCAGGGGTTGGTCAGCCCCAGCATTTT
CAGQRAGVGQPQHF
>TRBV9|.|.|TRBJ1-1
TGTGCCAGCAGCCAAACCGGGGTGAACACTGAAGCTTTCTTT
CASSQTGVNTEAFF
>TRBV19|.|.|TRBJ2-7
TGTGCCAGTAGTATCCAGGGAACCTACGAGCAGTACTTC
CASSIQGTYEQYF